This T cell receptor (beta chain) came from a study of T cells in Graves' hyperthyroidism and ophthalmopathy. Broader study findings: Ophthalmopathy was model-predicted a median approximately 6.9 months pre-onset.

Researchers amplified the TCR beta CDR3 regions from RNA transcripts. Researchers ran a first-round RT-PCR on the TCR CDR3 using the HTBI primer set. TCRdb reprocessed the multiplex PCR reads via MiXCR and lists one record per CDR3 protein. The sample yields some 530,000 distinct CDR3 sequences, roughly 22% seen once. CDR3 length: 17 amino acids. V dropped 3 bases and J dropped 4; count of bases not matched to a gene: 10. The study left out patients who had uncontrolled infection, other autoimmune disease, pregnancy or lactation. This clonotype showed up just a few times. Antigen specificity is unknown.

Material for sequencing was blood. V and J are TRBV12-3 or TRBV12-4 and TRBJ2-3, with TRBD2 matching over 10 bases. The source of this sequence is a woman in her 70s with Graves' ophthalmopathy. CDR3 protein: CASSFLKSSGSADTQYF. CDR3 in DNA: TGTGCCAGCAGTTTCCTGAAGTCTAGCGGGAGCGCAGATACGCAGTATTTT.